These 13 T cell receptor beta chains were all obtained from the same sample, sequenced in a study of T-cell reconstitution after alpha-beta-depleted transplantation in children. Library preparation (for TCRbeta) was performed with unique molecular identifiers. TCRdb processed the PCR reads anew with MiXCR; each CDR3 protein has one entry. This sample has approximately 510,000 distinct CDR3 sequences, with around 19% found just once. The source was PBMCs from the stem cell graft donor, collected from the stem cell graft. The source of these receptors is a human donor who donated a stem cell graft to a child with acute lymphoblastic leukemia.

This clonotype was seen at least ten times. This chain connects TRBV29-1 to TRBJ2-1; D remains unclear. Germline V gene data show CDR1 as SQVTM and CDR2 as ANQGSEA. This CDR3 spans 11 amino acids. V was pared by 2 bases and J by 3 bases, with 2 bases between. The CDR3 loop reads CSVESYNEQFF. In DNA, the CDR3 is TGCAGCGTTGAAAGCTACAATGAGCAGTTCTTC.

The sample holds a few counts of this clonotype. The V call is TRBV11-2, the J call TRBJ2-7; 8 nucleotides match TRBD1. This CDR3 spans 14 amino acids. The V gene's germline CDR1 is SGHAT and CDR2 FQNNGV. Germline trimming cut 3 bases from V and 4 bases from J; bases unmatched to any gene: 5. CDR3 residues: CASSFGQGRYEQYF. The CDR3 region has the DNA TGTGCCAGCAGCTTCGGACAGGGCCGATACGAGCAGTACTTC.

This clonotype was seen ten or more times. The chain couples TRBV10-3 to TRBJ2-6; TRBD1 matches 8 bases. The CDR3 spans 15 residues. Germline V gene sequence: CDR1 ENHRY, CDR2 SYGVKD. After removal of 6 bases from V and 2 bases from J, the junction contained 3 bases not matched to a gene. For the CDR3, the DNA is TGTGCCATCAGCTCGGACAGGGCTGGGGCCAACGTCCTGACTTTC. Encoded protein: CAISSDRAGANVLTF.

Only a few counts were recorded for this clonotype. V and J are TRBV9 and TRBJ2-1; D possibly corresponds to TRBD1 (6 bases). The CDR3 totals 17 residues. The ends were cut back, 4 bases at V and 0 bases at J, with 17 bases in the middle. Germline lookup yields CDR1 SGDLS and CDR2 YYNGEE. The CDR3 DNA follows: TGTGCCAGCAGCCCTCCCTGGGGGCCCAGCTCCTACAATGAGCAGTTCTTC. Translating gives CASSPPWGPSSYNEQFF.

This rearrangement joins TRBV6-1 to TRBJ2-7, with 8 nucleotides matching TRBD2. The CDR3 is made up of 15 amino acids. Looked up from germline, CDR1 is MNHNS and CDR2 is SASEGT. J lost 0 bases, V lost 8 bases, and 9 bases had no gene match. Here the CDR3 DNA reads TGTGCCAGCTTATGGGGCGGGGGGATCTCCTACGAGCAGTACTTC. It is translated as CASLWGGGISYEQYF.

The J gene is TRBJ2-1, the V gene TRBV29-1; 11 bases match TRBD2. V gave up 7 bases and J gave up 9 bases; unmatched junction bases: 14. There are 15 residues in the CDR3. Germline assignment: CDR1 SQVTM and CDR2 ANQGSEA. The CDR3 spells CSAKISLAGDREQFF. The CDR3 DNA reads as TGCAGCGCCAAGATATCACTAGCGGGAGATCGTGAGCAGTTCTTC.

A few counts support this clonotype. V gene TRBV12-3 or TRBV12-4 combines with J gene TRBJ2-3, with D unclear. CDR3 length equals 17 residues. Trimming cost V 0 bases and J 2 bases, with 15 bases left between them. The DNA of the CDR3 is TGTGCCAGCAGTTTAGCGAACAGCCCTTACCCCACAGATACGCAGTATTTT. Translation: CASSLANSPYPTDTQYF.

Only a few counts were recorded for this clonotype. At one end the junction does not follow the germline gene, possibly because of a read error. The J gene is TRBJ1-6, the V gene TRBV5-1; 9 nucleotides line up with TRBD1. CDR3 length: 15 amino acids. Germline V gene data show CDR1 as SGHRS and CDR2 as YFSETQ. CDR3 residues: CASSLDRGLNSPLHF. Written as DNA, the CDR3 is TGCGCCAGCAGCTTGGACAGGGGGCTGAATTCCCCCCTCCACTTT.

The chain uses TRBV9 and TRBJ2-3, with no clear D. Germline CDR1 reads SGDLS; CDR2 reads YYNGEE. V shed 3 bases and J shed 2 bases, with 13 bases lying between them. The CDR3 has 15 residues. The CDR3 region has the DNA TGTGCCAGCAGCGCCGTTACGCCGTTCACAGATACGCAGTATTTT. Protein: CASSAVTPFTDTQYF. Based on the CDR3 plus reference TRBV9 and TRBJ2-3, the full variable domain is DSGVTQTPKHLITATGQRVTLRCSPRSGDLSVYWYQQSLDQGLQFLIQYYNGEERAKGNILERFSAQQFPDLHSELNLSSLELGDSALYFCASSAVTPFTDTQYFGPGTRLTVL.

CDR3 coding DNA: TGTGCCAGCAGCTTGGTCTCAATCGGGAACACTGAAGCTTTCTTT. Translation: CASSLVSIGNTEAFF. J is TRBJ1-1 and V is TRBV5-5; no firm D call. V dropped 0 bases and J dropped 1 base, with 10 bases sitting between them. The CDR3 length is 15 residues. Per germline, CDR1 SGHKS and CDR2 YYEKEE (reference sequence).

The chain joins TRBV9 to TRBJ1-3; 9 nucleotides agree with TRBD1. The V and J ends lost 3 bases and 3 bases, in that order; junction bases with no gene match: 4. The CDR3 is made up of 15 amino acids. CDR1 is SGDLS and CDR2 is YYNGEE in the germline V gene. CDR3 region: CASSAGTGNGNTIYF. The CDR3 DNA reads TGTGCCAGCAGCGCGGGGACAGGGAATGGAAACACCATATATTTT.

The table lists this clonotype with a few counts. The chain links TRBV4-1 to TRBJ1-1, with D possibly matching TRBD1 (5 bases). V was pared by 4 bases and J by 5 bases, with 11 bases between. Per the germline V gene, CDR1 is MGHRA and CDR2 is YSYEKL. There are 13 residues in the CDR3. This CDR3 is CASSLKRGTEAFF. CDR3 bases: TGCGCCAGCAGCCTTAAGAGGGGTACTGAAGCTTTCTTT.

This rearrangement joins TRBV14 to TRBJ2-1; D gene uncertain. CDR3 size: 14 residues. V lost 1 base and J 2 bases, leaving 6 bases between the germline ends. Germline V gives CDR1 SGHDN, CDR2 FVKESK. For the CDR3, the DNA is TGTGCCAGCAGCCAAGTACAGACCTACAATGAGCAGTTCTTC. Translation gives CASSQVQTYNEQFF.